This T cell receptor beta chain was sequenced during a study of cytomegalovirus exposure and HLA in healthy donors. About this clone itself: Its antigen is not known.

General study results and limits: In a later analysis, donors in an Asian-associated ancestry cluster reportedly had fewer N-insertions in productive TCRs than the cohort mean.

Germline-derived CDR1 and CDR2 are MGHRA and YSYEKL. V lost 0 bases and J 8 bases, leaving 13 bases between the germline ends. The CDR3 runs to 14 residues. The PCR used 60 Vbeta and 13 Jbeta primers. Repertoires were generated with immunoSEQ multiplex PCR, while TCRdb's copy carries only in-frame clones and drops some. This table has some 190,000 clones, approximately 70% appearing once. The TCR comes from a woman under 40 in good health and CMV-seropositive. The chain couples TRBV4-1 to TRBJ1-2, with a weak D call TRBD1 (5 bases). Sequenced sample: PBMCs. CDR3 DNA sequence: TGCGCCAGCAGCCAAGAGGCCGGGACTCAAGGCTACACCTTC. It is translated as CASSQEAGTQGYTF.